Presented here are 24 T cell receptor beta chains from one specimen sequenced in a study of blood T cell repertoires in COVID-19 (TCRdb year 2020). Library creation used the immunoSEQ multiplex PCR assay. TCRdb limited this immuneACCESS table to in-frame rearrangements with V and J called. A share of clones is missing; checked studies link under half to unresolved V genes, and the rest is unexplained. For this sample there are around 200,000 clones; roughly four fifths appear just once. Of the sample, roughly 7.1% falls within the top ten clones. Specimen: peripheral blood. The receptors originated from a human donor in a cohort sampled during active COVID-19.

J is TRBJ2-2 and V is TRBV6-1, with 7 bases identical to TRBD1. CDR3 length: 16 residues. The V and J ends lost 3 bases and 3 bases, in that order; junction bases with no gene match: 7. CDR1 MNHNS and CDR2 SASEGT come from the germline V gene. CDR3 protein: CASSDLDRRYTGELFF. In DNA, the CDR3 is TGTGCCAGCAGTGACCTGGACAGGCGCTACACCGGGGAGCTGTTTTTT.

V is TRBV3-1 (or the pseudogene TRBV3-2) and J is TRBJ2-7, with D perhaps matching TRBD1 (5 bases). CDR3 length equals 11 residues. V lost 1 base and J lost 11, with 9 bases in between. The germline gives CDR1 LGHDT, CDR2 YNNKEL (reference sequence). The CDR3 DNA reads as TGTGCCAGCAGCCAAGTAGGGGTTAAGTACTTC. Protein sequence: CASSQVGVKYF.

This clone was observed a single time. The V and J genes are TRBV7-2 and TRBJ2-1; 10 bases align to TRBD2. This CDR3 spans 15 amino acids. CDR1 SGHTA and CDR2 FQGNSA come from the germline V gene. Trimming took 6 bases from V and 5 from J; bases not matched to a gene: 7. The CDR3 DNA follows: TGTGCCAGCAGACTTAGCGGGAGGCGCGACAATGAGCAGTTCTTC. Translating it yields CASRLSGRRDNEQFF.

CDR3 loop: CASSLVLAGVLSTDTQYF. The CDR3 coding sequence is TGTGCCAGCAGTTTAGTACTAGCGGGGGTGCTAAGCACAGATACGCAGTATTTT. V is TRBV27 and J is TRBJ2-3; 11 bases match TRBD2. Germline CDR1 and CDR2: MNHEY and SMNVEV (reference sequence). V was pared by 2 bases and J by 0 bases, with 7 bases of the junction left unmatched. This CDR3 has 18 residues.

The chain recombines TRBV14 with TRBJ2-2; TRBD2 matches 8 bases. Germline-derived CDR1 and CDR2 are SGHDN and FVKESK. The CDR3 has 14 residues. V trimming: 6 bases; J trimming: 4 bases; junction bases outside the gene matches: 4. The CDR3 loop reads CASRASGGTGELFF. The DNA for the CDR3 is TGTGCCAGCAGAGCGAGCGGGGGCACCGGGGAGCTGTTTTTT.

J is TRBJ1-5 and V is TRBV19; D unclear. Trimming left V 3 bases short and J 6 bases short, with 9 bases between. The CDR3 runs to 13 residues. Germline values: CDR1 LNHDA, CDR2 SQIVND (reference sequence). The CDR3 DNA sequence: TGTGCCAGTAGTATGGTCACCGGTCAGCCCCAGCATTTT. This sequence encodes CASSMVTGQPQHF.

The V and J genes are TRBV5-1 and TRBJ2-2, with TRBD1 matching 8 bases. Germline V gene sequence: CDR1 SGHRS, CDR2 YFSETQ. V shed 1 base, J shed 1 base, and the junction held 3 bases outside the gene matches. The CDR3 is 16 amino acids. The CDR3 DNA follows: TGCGCCAGCAGCTTGCAGGGGGCAGTGAACACCGGGGAGCTGTTTTTT. It codes for CASSLQGAVNTGELFF. Drawing the rest from reference TRBV5-1 and TRBJ2-2, the complete variable domain is KAGVTQTPRYLIKTRGQQVTLSCSPISGHRSVSWYQQTPGQGLQFLFEYFSETQRNKGNFPGRFSGRQFSNSRSEMNVSTLELGDSALYLCASSLQGAVNTGELFFGEGSRLTVL.

The chain combines TRBV29-1 with TRBJ2-1; 7 positions agree with TRBD1. Per germline, CDR1 SQVTM and CDR2 ANQGSEA. CDR3 length: 11 residues. Trimming at V came to 4 bases and at J to 10 bases, leaving 4 bases not matched to a gene. CDR3: CSVGRTGEQFF. In DNA, the CDR3 is TGCAGCGTTGGCCGGACAGGAGAGCAGTTCTTC.

The DNA of the CDR3 is TGTGCCAGCAGCAAAGCGGCCCACGAGCAGTACTTC. Its protein product is CASSKAAHEQYF. The V gene is TRBV21-1, the J gene TRBJ2-7; the D call of TRBD1 is as the table states it, not checked on the DNA. TRBV21-1 is marked as a pseudogene. CDR3 length equals 12 residues.

V usage is TRBV7-9 and J usage is TRBJ1-4, with 8 positions matching TRBD1. The CDR3 is 16 amino acids. The germline V gene encodes CDR1 SEHNR and CDR2 FQNEAQ (reference sequence). J lost 5 bases, V lost 5 bases, and 10 bases had no gene match. The CDR3 region is CASSLVSGQGNEKLFF. DNA for the CDR3: TGTGCCAGCAGCCTAGTTTCAGGACAGGGCAATGAAAAACTGTTTTTT. The full variable domain, rest sourced from reference TRBV7-9 and TRBJ1-4, is DTGVSQNPRHKITKRGQNVTFRCDPISEHNRLYWYRQTLGQGPEFLTYFQNEAQLEKSRLLSDRFSAERPKGSFSTLEIQRTEQGDSAMYLCASSLVSGQGNEKLFFGSGTQLSVL.

This clone came up once. The V call is TRBV18, the J call TRBJ1-5; D ambiguous. This CDR3 is 18 amino acids long. V lost 4 bases, J lost 5 bases, and 24 bases lay in between. Germline V lookup: CDR1 KGHSH, CDR2 LQKENI. The CDR3 DNA is TGTGCCAGCTCACTTTCTCCGGTGAGGGCGGGATCGTATCAGCCCCAGCATTTT. It is translated as CASSLSPVRAGSYQPQHF.

The V gene is TRBV3-1 (or the pseudogene TRBV3-2), the J gene TRBJ2-3; D not certain. Looked up from germline, CDR1 is LGHDT and CDR2 is YNNKEL (reference sequence). Trimming took off 6 bases at V and 2 bases at J, with 12 bases between the two ends. The CDR3 extends over 14 amino acids. CDR3 sequence (DNA): TGTGCCAGCAGTCGTGAGCTCCCCACAGATACGCAGTATTTT. Translated, it gives CASSRELPTDTQYF.

This chain connects TRBV4-1 to TRBJ2-5, with 11 nucleotides matching TRBD2. This CDR3 comprises 15 residues. The germline gives CDR1 MGHRA, CDR2 YSYEKL. V gave up 4 bases and J gave up 5 bases; unmatched junction bases: 6. This chain's CDR3 is CASSPTSGARETQYF. The CDR3 DNA follows: TGCGCCAGCAGCCCGACTAGCGGGGCCAGGGAGACCCAGTACTTC.

The V and J genes are TRBV9 and TRBJ1-1; D is unresolved. CDR3 size: 14 residues. The V and J ends lost 0 bases and 5 bases respectively, with 11 bases between them. Germline V gene sequence: CDR1 SGDLS, CDR2 YYNGEE. CDR3 region: CASSVGSGGTEAFF. In DNA form, the CDR3 reads TGTGCCAGCAGCGTAGGTTCGGGAGGTACTGAAGCTTTCTTT.

The genes are TRBV4-1 and TRBJ1-1; 11 nucleotides line up with TRBD1. Germline loops: CDR1 MGHRA, CDR2 YSYEKL. Trimming cost V 1 base and J 0 bases; bases outside gene matches: 10. This CDR3 has 19 residues. The DNA of the CDR3 is TGCGCCAGCAGCCAAGGGGCCCGGGACAGGGGGTTTCTGAACACTGAAGCTTTCTTT. Its translation is CASSQGARDRGFLNTEAFF.

The CDR3 region is CASSLRTGLADTQYF. The CDR3 nucleotides are TGTGCCAGTAGTTTACGGACAGGGCTCGCAGATACGCAGTATTTT. The chain links TRBV19 to TRBJ2-3, with 8 bases fitting TRBD1. The CDR3 is 15 amino acids. V shed 5 bases, J shed 4 bases, and the junction held 8 bases outside the gene matches. CDR1 is LNHDA and CDR2 is SQIVND in the germline V gene (reference sequence). Complete variable domain (other parts from reference TRBV19 and TRBJ2-3): DGGITQSPKYLFRKEGQNVTLSCEQNLNHDAMYWYRQDPGQGLRLIYYSQIVNDFQKGDIAEGYSVSREKKESFPLTVTSAQKNPTAFYLCASSLRTGLADTQYFGPGTRLTVL.

The CDR3 region has the DNA TGTGCCAGCAGACAGACAGAAGACTATGGCTACACCTTC. Translating gives CASRQTEDYGYTF. The chain uses TRBV27 and TRBJ1-2; D is perhaps TRBD1 (5 bases). CDR3 length: 13 residues. The germline V gene encodes CDR1 MNHEY and CDR2 SMNVEV (reference sequence). V was pared by 6 bases and J by 3 bases, with 11 bases between.

The gene calls are TRBV5-6 and TRBJ2-3; tentative D call: TRBD1 (5 bases). Between the trimmed V and J ends, which lost 0 bases and 2 bases, there was a span of 13 bases. Germline V CDR1 and CDR2: SGHDT, YYEEEE. This CDR3 region has 16 residues. DNA of the CDR3: TGTGCCAGCAGCTTGGCAAGCCAGGGTGTCACAGATACGCAGTATTTT. Its protein product is CASSLASQGVTDTQYF.

The rearrangement joins TRBV5-1 to TRBJ1-1; no clear D. CDR3 length: 13 residues. Germline lookup yields CDR1 SGHRS and CDR2 YFSETQ. Trimming took off 1 base at V and 1 base at J, with 5 bases between the two ends. The CDR3: CASSLSQNTEAFF. CDR3 DNA: TGCGCCAGCAGCTTGTCCCAGAACACTGAAGCTTTCTTT.

V is TRBV13 and J is TRBJ1-3; D uncertain. The CDR3 spans 16 residues. The germline gives CDR1 PRHDT, CDR2 FYEKMQ (reference sequence). Trimming removed 1 base from V and 0 bases from J, with 10 bases in between. CDR3 loop: CASSLEGGYSGNTIYF. DNA of the CDR3: TGTGCCAGCAGCTTAGAGGGAGGATACTCTGGAAACACCATATATTTT.

This sequence joins TRBV29-1 and TRBJ2-7, with D maybe TRBD2 (5 bases). The V gene lost 0 bases and the J gene lost 10 bases, with 10 bases spanning the gap. CDR3 length: 11 residues. Germline CDR1 and CDR2: SQVTM and ANQGSEA. The CDR3 loop is CSVEDGDYQYF. The CDR3 DNA sequence: TGCAGCGTTGAAGATGGCGACTACCAGTACTTC.

The chain combines TRBV29-1 with TRBJ1-1; no reliable D call. Germline lookup yields CDR1 SQVTM and CDR2 ANQGSEA. The CDR3 has 11 residues. Deletions cut 3 bases from V and 1 base from J, with 3 bases between. The CDR3 region is CSVDRNTEAFF. The CDR3 DNA sequence: TGCAGCGTTGACAGGAACACTGAAGCTTTCTTT. Based on the CDR3 plus reference TRBV29-1 and TRBJ1-1, the full variable domain is SAVISQKPSRDICQRGTSLTIQCQVDSQVTMMFWYRQQPGQSLTLIATANQGSEATYESGFVIDKFPISRPNLTFSTLTVSNMSPEDSSIYLCSVDRNTEAFFGQGTRLTVV.

This clone was found once. The rearrangement uses TRBV5-1 and TRBJ2-2, with 8 bases matching TRBD2. CDR3 length: 18 residues. Germline lookup yields CDR1 SGHRS and CDR2 YFSETQ. V lost 3 bases and J lost 4; bases outside the gene matches: 14. The CDR3 nucleotides read TGCGCCAGCAGCTCACAAATCGACCGGGCGGGAGGCACCGGGGAGCTGTTTTTT. Translation: CASSSQIDRAGGTGELFF.

The rearrangement uses TRBV5-5 and TRBJ2-5; 14 nucleotides line up with TRBD2. The germline CDR1 and CDR2 sequences are SGHKS and YYEKEE (reference sequence). J was trimmed by 2 bases and V by 4 bases; bases with no gene match: 7. CDR3 length equals 17 residues. This CDR3 reads CASSGGTSGGPQETQYF. The CDR3 coding sequence is TGTGCCAGCAGCGGAGGGACTAGCGGGGGCCCACAAGAGACCCAGTACTTC.